Below, 14 T cell receptor beta chains from the same sample are listed, as sequenced in a study of blood T cell repertoires in COVID-19. Assay used: immunoSEQ multiplex PCR; TCRdb lists only in-frame clones, some missing. The sample has about 190,000 clones; more than 70% are singletons. Sequenced material: peripheral blood. Receptor source: a middle-aged woman who had recovered from COVID-19.

Here the CDR3 DNA reads TGTGCCAGCGAGAGGCCGGGACTGCCCCTGGGCGAGCAGTTCTTC. Encoded protein: CASERPGLPLGEQFF. The chain carries TRBV28 and TRBJ2-1; perhaps TRBD2 as D (6 bases). Germline CDR1 MDHEN, CDR2 SYDVKM. The ends were cut back, 8 bases at V and 10 bases at J, with 24 bases in the middle. The CDR3 length is 15 residues.

The chain couples TRBV28 to TRBJ2-3; 7 bases map to TRBD2. Germline CDR1 MDHEN, CDR2 SYDVKM. V dropped 2 bases and J dropped 2; count of bases not matched to a gene: 4. The CDR3 runs 15 residues. This CDR3 reads CASSLRGSYTDTQYF. The CDR3, as DNA: TGTGCCAGCAGTTTACGCGGGAGTTACACAGATACGCAGTATTTT. Full variable domain (rest looked up from reference TRBV28 and TRBJ2-3): DVKVTQSSRYLVKRTGEKVFLECVQDMDHENMFWYRQDPGLGLRLIYFSYDVKMKEKGDIPEGYSVSREKKERFSLILESASTNQTSMYLCASSLRGSYTDTQYFGPGTRLTVL.

The rearrangement links TRBV19 to TRBJ1-5; 11 bases align to TRBD1. There are 14 residues in the CDR3. CDR1 is LNHDA, CDR2 SQIVND, per germline (reference sequence). J was trimmed by 7 bases and V by 7 bases; bases with no gene match: 6. The CDR3 DNA sequence: TGTGCCAGTACTGGACAGGGGGCGCGGCAGCCCCAGCATTTT. Its protein is CASTGQGARQPQHF.

The chain uses TRBV11-3 and TRBJ2-3, with D perhaps TRBD2 (5 bases). Germline assignment: CDR1 SGHNT and CDR2 YENEEA. The CDR3 covers 14 residues. Trimming removed 2 bases from V and 4 bases from J, with 10 bases in between. DNA for the CDR3: TGTGCCAGCAGCTTAAGAGGGCCGTCAGATACGCAGTATTTT. It yields the protein CASSLRGPSDTQYF.

This rearrangement joins TRBV19 to TRBJ1-4, with unresolved D. This CDR3 is built from 13 residues. Trimming pared 6 bases from V and 7 bases from J, leaving 12 bases between. Germline lookup yields CDR1 LNHDA and CDR2 SQIVND (reference sequence). Here the CDR3 DNA reads TGTGCCAGTAGGGGCCCATTGGGTGAAAAACTGTTTTTT. Protein sequence: CASRGPLGEKLFF.

This chain links TRBV10-3 with TRBJ1-4; 7 bases agree with TRBD1. Germline V gives CDR1 ENHRY, CDR2 SYGVKD. Germline trimming cut 10 bases from V and 8 bases from J; bases unmatched to any gene: 7. This CDR3 is built from 12 residues. The CDR3 is CATGQAGEKLFF. In nucleotides, the CDR3 is TGTGCCACCGGACAGGCTGGGGAAAAACTGTTTTTT.

V and J are TRBV19 and TRBJ2-3; D perhaps matches TRBD1 (6 bases). Trimming pared 5 bases from V and 5 bases from J, leaving 11 bases between. CDR3 length equals 13 residues. Germline assignment: CDR1 LNHDA and CDR2 SQIVND (reference sequence). CDR3 sequence reads: CASSGSGVDTQYF. The CDR3 nucleotides are TGTGCCAGTAGTGGGTCAGGGGTAGATACGCAGTATTTT.

The chain recombines TRBV28 with TRBJ2-1; 8 bases are a match to TRBD2. Unmatched junction bases numbered 5, after V lost 10 bases and J lost 0 bases. Germline V gives CDR1 MDHEN, CDR2 SYDVKM. The CDR3 is made up of 14 amino acids. The CDR3: CATLSGSSYNEQFF. The CDR3 DNA follows: TGTGCCACCCTAAGCGGGAGCTCCTACAATGAGCAGTTCTTC.

The chain uses TRBV11-1 and TRBJ2-7; 12 nucleotides align to TRBD2. V dropped 6 bases and J dropped 1; count of bases not matched to a gene: 4. From germline, CDR1 is SGHAT and CDR2 FQDESV (reference sequence). This CDR3 has 15 residues. The CDR3 loop is CASRSGTSGSYEQYF. In DNA, the CDR3 is TGTGCCAGCAGATCCGGGACTAGCGGGTCCTACGAGCAGTACTTC.

This clone was seen just once. This chain connects TRBV18 to TRBJ1-4, with D unresolved. V was shortened by 3 bases and J by 8 bases, with 13 bases between the two germline ends. Germline V gene data show CDR1 as KGHSH and CDR2 as LQKENI. The CDR3 covers 14 residues. Here the CDR3 reads CASSPSAMGEKLFF. The CDR3 DNA sequence: TGTGCCAGCTCACCTAGCGCTATGGGGGAAAAACTGTTTTTT.

V gene TRBV24-1 combines with J gene TRBJ2-3; D is perhaps TRBD1 (6 bases). This CDR3 region has 15 residues. V was trimmed by 1 base and J by 5 bases, leaving 12 bases between them. CDR1 KGHDR and CDR2 SFDVKD come from the germline V gene. The CDR3 loop is CATSDLGPRGDTQYF. CDR3 coding DNA: TGTGCCACCAGTGATTTAGGACCCAGGGGAGATACGCAGTATTTT.

This rearrangement joins TRBV7-2 to TRBJ2-2; TRBD2 might be the D (5 bases). Trimming removed 3 bases from V and 4 bases from J, with 12 bases in between. Germline assignment: CDR1 SGHTA and CDR2 FQGNSA. The CDR3 is made up of 15 amino acids. The CDR3 here is CASSFRVEGTGELFF. CDR3 sequence (DNA): TGTGCCAGCAGCTTCCGGGTCGAGGGCACCGGGGAGCTGTTTTTT.

The J gene is TRBJ2-1, the V gene TRBV6-2 or TRBV6-3; TRBD1 aligns across 10 bases. V gave up 2 bases and J gave up 8 bases; unmatched junction bases: 6. The CDR3 is 15 amino acids. Germline V gene data show CDR1 as MNHEY and CDR2 as SVGEGT. The CDR3 DNA reads TGTGCCAGCAGTTACACAGGGACAGGGGAGGATGAGCAGTTCTTC. Translation: CASSYTGTGEDEQFF.

V usage is TRBV11-2 and J usage is TRBJ2-1; D perhaps matches TRBD2 (6 bases). Between the trimmed V and J ends, which lost 3 bases and 7 bases, there was a span of 13 bases. Germline V gives CDR1 SGHAT, CDR2 FQNNGV. The CDR3 is made up of 14 amino acids. The CDR3 loop reads CASSLGLRSNEQFF. The CDR3 DNA is TGTGCCAGCAGCTTGGGACTGCGGTCAAATGAGCAGTTCTTC.